A selection of T cell receptor beta chains follows, all from one sample in a study of blood T cell repertoires in COVID-19. TCRdb keeps only in-frame clones here, not all; method: immunoSEQ multiplex PCR. This sample has 150,000 to 180,000 clones, with 70% to 85% found just once. Sequencing used peripheral blood. These receptor sequences come from a man aged 55 to 69 with COVID-19, enrolled during active disease. CDR3s include the opening cysteine and the closing phenylalanine or tryptophan. D genes are given only for firm matches. Where a row states a size, it is once, few, many or the class of an expanded clone; other rows omit it.

d_gene	v_gene	abundance	j_gene	CDR3aa	CDR3nt
NA	TRBV28	few	TRBJ1-1	CASSPWGQGNTEAFF	TGTGCCAGCAGCCCCTGGGGTCAGGGGAACACTGAAGCTTTCTTT
TRBD2	TRBV6-6	NA	TRBJ2-1	CASSYSGLAGSNEQFF	TGTGCCAGCAGTTACTCGGGACTAGCGGGATCTAATGAGCAGTTCTTC
NA	TRBV19	NA	TRBJ1-3	CASSVSAGSGNTIYF	TGTGCCAGTAGTGTTTCGGCAGGGTCCGGAAACACCATATATTTT
NA	TRBV5-1	NA	TRBJ2-3	CASSLQGSDTQYF	TGCGCCAGCAGCTTACAGGGATCAGATACGCAGTATTTT
NA	TRBV27	NA	TRBJ2-2	CASSPGHRRELFF	TGTGCCAGCAGCCCTGGACATCGCCGGGAGCTGTTTTTT
TRBD1	TRBV5-4	NA	TRBJ1-4	CASKLGGTANEKLFF	TGTGCCAGCAAGCTAGGGGGGACAGCTAATGAAAAACTGTTTTTT
NA	TRBV19	once	TRBJ2-5	CASSIGPGGPEETQYF	TGTGCCAGTAGTATCGGCCCCGGGGGGCCCGAAGAGACCCAGTACTTC
NA	TRBV7-2	NA	TRBJ1-2	CASSLTGDGYTF	TGTGCCAGCAGCTTGACAGGCGACGGCTACACCTTC
TRBD1	TRBV18	once	TRBJ2-4	CASSPPGQGGFGAKNIQYF	TGTGCCAGCTCACCGCCGGGACAGGGGGGATTTGGAGCCAAAAACATTCAGTACTTC
NA	TRBV11-2	NA	TRBJ2-7	CASRRVRAAYEQYF	TGTGCCAGCAGGAGGGTCCGGGCTGCCTACGAGCAGTACTTC
TRBD2	TRBV7-7	NA	TRBJ2-1	CASSNWGGEQFF	TGTGCTAGCAGCAACTGGGGGGGGGAGCAGTTCTTC
NA	TRBV19	NA	TRBJ2-3	CASSIDLTGLVQYF	TGTGCCAGTAGTATAGATCTGACAGGTCTCGTGCAGTATTTT
TRBD1	TRBV5-6	NA	TRBJ1-6	CASSHRGSNSPLHF	TGTGCCAGCAGCCACAGGGGGAGTAATTCACCCCTCCACTTT
TRBD2	TRBV9	NA	TRBJ2-3	CASSASGGASTDTQYF	TGTGCCAGCAGCGCTAGCGGGGGGGCGTCGACAGATACGCAGTATTTT
TRBD1	TRBV7-2	NA	TRBJ2-2	CASSLGTGAGELFF	TGTGCCAGCAGCTTAGGGACAGGCGCCGGGGAGCTGTTTTTT
NA	TRBV7-9	NA	TRBJ1-1	CASSPFGGGTNTEAFF	TGTGCCAGCAGCCCTTTCGGGGGAGGGACCAACACTGAAGCTTTCTTT
NA	TRBV18	NA	TRBJ2-5	CASSPFYSNSQETQYF	TGTGCCAGCTCACCTTTCTACTCCAATTCCCAAGAGACCCAGTACTTC
NA	TRBV2	NA	TRBJ2-1	CASTKGGVSHEQFF	TGTGCCAGCACTAAAGGGGGGGTTTCCCACGAGCAGTTCTTC
TRBD1	TRBV30	NA	TRBJ1-6	CAWSPRTGVLSPLHF	TGTGCCTGGAGTCCCCGGACAGGGGTTCTTTCACCCCTCCACTTT
TRBD1	TRBV15	few	TRBJ1-2	CATSRATGGSANYGYTF	TGTGCCACCAGCAGAGCAACAGGGGGCTCAGCTAACTATGGCTACACCTTC
NA	TRBV9	NA	TRBJ1-6	CASSPNPRALGSPLHF	TGTGCCAGCAGCCCTAACCCCAGGGCTTTAGGGTCACCCCTCCACTTT
TRBD2	TRBV7-8	NA	TRBJ2-1	CASSLVPSGRVNEQFF	TGTGCCAGCAGCTTAGTGCCTAGCGGGAGAGTCAATGAGCAGTTCTTC
TRBD1	TRBV14	NA	TRBJ1-1	CASSLQGATEAFF	TGTGCCAGCAGCCTACAGGGGGCCACTGAAGCTTTCTTT
NA	TRBV9	NA	TRBJ1-4	CASSAGGTNEKLFF	TGTGCCAGCAGCGCGGGGGGAACTAATGAAAAACTGTTTTTT
TRBD1	TRBV3-1/TRBV3-2	NA	TRBJ1-3	CASRQAGTGAFGNTIYF	TGTGCCAGCAGACAAGCCGGGACAGGTGCGTTCGGAAACACCATATATTTT
NA	TRBV27	NA	TRBJ2-3	CASSLRSTDTQYF	TGTGCCAGCAGCCTCAGGAGCACAGATACGCAGTATTTT
NA	TRBV2	once	TRBJ1-1	CASSEVGSMNTEAFF	TGTGCCAGCAGTGAAGTCGGGAGCATGAACACTGAAGCTTTCTTT
TRBD1	TRBV27	NA	TRBJ1-5	CASRPGQGRERNQPQHF	TGTGCCAGCAGACCAGGACAGGGAAGAGAACGAAATCAGCCCCAGCATTTT
TRBD1	TRBV7-3	NA	TRBJ2-7	CASSLWDRGTYEQYF	TGTGCCAGCAGCTTATGGGACAGGGGCACCTACGAGCAGTACTTC
TRBD1	TRBV19	NA	TRBJ2-7	CASSPDGQGVSYEQYF	TGTGCCAGTAGTCCCGACGGACAGGGTGTATCCTACGAGCAGTACTTC
TRBD1	TRBV28	once	TRBJ1-1	CASSSPPGQQAFF	TGTGCCAGCAGTTCCCCCCCGGGACAGCAAGCTTTCTTT
NA	TRBV11-1	NA	TRBJ2-4	CASSGTLAKNIQYF	TGTGCCAGCTCAGGGACTCTAGCCAAAAACATTCAGTACTTC
NA	TRBV19	NA	TRBJ1-1	CASSIDSQVFTEAFF	TGTGCCAGTAGTATAGATTCCCAGGTTTTTACTGAAGCTTTCTTT
NA	TRBV27	NA	TRBJ1-5	CASSLFSDQPQHF	TGTGCCAGCAGTTTATTCTCCGATCAGCCCCAGCATTTT
TRBD1	TRBV6-6	few	TRBJ1-2	CASSDRGYGYTF	TGTGCCAGCAGCGACAGGGGGTATGGCTACACCTTC
TRBD1	TRBV19	NA	TRBJ2-2	CASRETGQTGELFF	TGTGCCAGTAGGGAGACAGGGCAGACCGGGGAGCTGTTTTTT
TRBD1	TRBV7-8	once	TRBJ1-2	CASSLVTGDGYTF	TGTGCCAGCAGCTTAGTTACAGGGGATGGCTACACCTTC
TRBD1	TRBV5-1	NA	TRBJ1-2	CASSQGTGPGYTF	TGCGCCAGCAGCCAAGGGACAGGGCCCGGCTACACCTTC
TRBD1	TRBV28	NA	TRBJ1-5	CASSSDIGTGVSNQPQHF	TGTGCCAGCAGTTCCGATATCGGGACAGGCGTTAGCAATCAGCCCCAGCATTTT
TRBD1	TRBV6-2/TRBV6-3	NA	TRBJ1-2	CASSYSWDSYYGYTF	TGTGCCAGCAGTTACTCGTGGGACAGCTATTATGGCTACACCTTC
NA	TRBV6-1	NA	TRBJ2-7	CASSPAYEQYF	TGTGCCAGCAGCCCAGCCTACGAGCAGTACTTC
NA	TRBV5-1	NA	TRBJ2-2	CASRGTGELFF	TGCGCCAGCCGGGGGACCGGGGAGCTGTTTTTT
NA	TRBV7-2	NA	TRBJ1-4	CASRQGLSEKLFF	TGTGCCAGCAGACAGGGCTTGAGTGAAAAACTGTTTTTT
TRBD1	TRBV4-3	NA	TRBJ2-3	CASSPSKGAGGTDTQYF	TGCGCCAGCAGCCCCTCAAAGGGGGCAGGGGGCACAGATACGCAGTATTTT
TRBD2	TRBV19	NA	TRBJ2-4	CASSSGGGVYIQYF	TGTGCCAGTAGTAGCGGGGGGGGCGTATACATTCAGTACTTC